This TCR beta chain was sequenced in a study of blood T cell repertoires in COVID-19. Overall study context: The samples span acute and convalescent COVID-19 from the United States, Italy and Spain. In each case, the material was cDNA or gDNA derived from T cells, B-cell-depleted T cells, or PBMCs.

Enrollment of patients from Seattle took place during active infection, with longitudinal follow-up. Some clones are missing from TCRdb's copy, which holds only in-frame ones; the method was immunoSEQ multiplex PCR. The sample carries hundreds of thousands of clones, more than 80% recorded once. This CDR3 region has 20 residues. The sample comprised peripheral blood. This clonotype originated in a woman in her 30s with COVID-19, enrolled during active disease. The V and J genes are TRBV21-1 and TRBJ2-1; the D call of TRBD2 is as the table states it, not checked on the DNA. TRBV21-1 is recorded as a pseudogene. CDR3 sequence reads: CASSTPQVLAGRSSYNEQFF. In nucleotides, the CDR3 is TGTGCCAGCAGCACCCCACAGGTATTAGCGGGAAGGAGCTCCTACAATGAGCAGTTCTTC.